The 20 T cell receptor beta chains listed next were all sequenced from one sample in a study of shared clonotypes between healthy human individuals. The method was immunoSEQ multiplex PCR; TCRdb's version includes in-frame clones alone and lacks a portion of them. The table lists around 510,000 clones, more than 95% of them singletons. Specimen: naive CD4+ T cells sorted from blood. The subset was: CD45RA+ positively selected. The receptors here all came from a woman in her twenties or thirties in good health.

The chain links TRBV12-5 to TRBJ2-5; 13 bases line up with TRBD2. This CDR3 spans 15 amino acids. V lost 6 bases and J lost 5; bases outside the gene matches: 6. CDR1 is LGHNT, CDR2 FRNRAP, per germline. The DNA of the CDR3 is TGTGCTAGTGGCCGACTAGCGGGAGGCCAGGAGACCCAGTACTTC. Its protein is CASGRLAGGQETQYF. The entire variable domain, with the rest obtained from reference TRBV12-5 and TRBJ2-5, is as follows: DARVTQTPRHKVTEMGQEVTMRCQPILGHNTVFWYRQTMMQGLELLAYFRNRAPLDDSGMPKDRFSAEMPDATLATLKIQPSEPRDSAVYFCASGRLAGGQETQYFGPGTRLLVL.

The chain recombines TRBV5-1 with TRBJ2-5, with D perhaps TRBD2 (9 bases). Germline lookup yields CDR1 SGHRS and CDR2 YFSETQ. V was pared by 2 bases and J by 1 base, with 18 bases between. The CDR3 spans 17 residues. CDR3: CASSFQGATSGQETQYF. The CDR3 region has the DNA TGCGCCAGCAGCTTCCAGGGGGCGACTAGCGGCCAAGAGACCCAGTACTTC.

The V gene is TRBV30, the J gene TRBJ1-2; D is perhaps TRBD1 (5 bases). V shed 1 base and J shed 4 bases, with 13 bases lying between them. The CDR3 covers 14 residues. Looked up from germline, CDR1 is GTSNPN and CDR2 is SVGIG (reference sequence). This CDR3 is CAWSGGGLGYGYTF. The CDR3 bases are TGTGCCTGGAGTGGGGGGGGATTGGGCTATGGCTACACCTTC.

This chain connects TRBV7-8 to TRBJ2-3; the D call may be TRBD1 or TRBD2 (5 bases each). The CDR3 extends over 15 amino acids. CDR1 is SGHVS, CDR2 FQNEAQ, per germline. V was shortened by 5 bases and J by 2 bases, with 14 bases between the two germline ends. The CDR3 protein is CASSPRETATDTQYF. As DNA, the CDR3 is TGTGCCAGCAGCCCTAGGGAGACAGCCACAGATACGCAGTATTTT.

This chain uses TRBV6-1 with TRBJ2-1, with 13 bases fitting TRBD2. CDR3 length: 20 amino acids. The trim removed 4 bases at V and 5 bases at J, leaving 17 bases unmatched. The germline CDR1 and CDR2 sequences are MNHNS and SASEGT. CDR3 in DNA: TGTGCCAGCAGTGGGTCCGGGACTAGCGGGATCAACCGGAAGAACAATGAGCAGTTCTTC. Amino acids: CASSGSGTSGINRKNNEQFF.

The V gene is TRBV28, the J gene TRBJ1-1; D call uncertain. The CDR3 is made up of 12 amino acids. Trimming cost V 2 bases and J 3 bases, with 4 bases left between them. Germline assignment: CDR1 MDHEN and CDR2 SYDVKM. CDR3 coding DNA: TGTGCCAGCAGTTTACAGGACACTGAAGCTTTCTTT. Translating gives CASSLQDTEAFF.

The chain recombines TRBV6-1 with TRBJ1-2, with a possible D match to TRBD1 (5 bases). The V gene's germline CDR1 is MNHNS and CDR2 SASEGT. The V and J ends lost 8 bases and 8 bases respectively, with 12 bases between them. The CDR3 has 11 residues. In DNA, the CDR3 is TGTGCCAGCTGGGACCGCCTCGGCTACACCTTC. Its protein product is CASWDRLGYTF.

The gene calls are TRBV15 and TRBJ2-7, with 11 bases that match TRBD2. CDR1 LNHNV and CDR2 YYDKDF come from the germline V gene (reference sequence). The CDR3 consists of 19 residues. V was pared by 0 bases and J by 0 bases, with 10 bases of the junction left unmatched. CDR3 coding DNA: TGTGCCACCAGCAGAGATTGGGGCCTAGCGGGAGGCAGCTCCTACGAGCAGTACTTC. Protein sequence: CATSRDWGLAGGSSYEQYF.

This clone appeared once. The chain has TRBV6-1 and TRBJ2-1, with 7 bases aligning to TRBD2. Trimming took 2 bases from V and 4 from J; bases not matched to a gene: 5. This CDR3 has 15 residues. CDR1 MNHNS and CDR2 SASEGT come from the germline V gene. CDR3 DNA: TGTGCCAGCAGTGAAAGTGCGGGAGTATACAATGAGCAGTTCTTC. It translates to CASSESAGVYNEQFF.

This chain connects TRBV6-5 to TRBJ2-7; D possibly corresponds to TRBD2 (6 bases). Trimming removed 5 bases from V and 0 bases from J, with 14 bases in between. The CDR3 contains 15 residues. Per the germline V gene, CDR1 is MNHEY and CDR2 is SVGAGI. For the CDR3, the DNA is TGTGCCAGCAGTCCCGGGGTAGCGGCCTCCTACGAGCAGTACTTC. It yields the protein CASSPGVAASYEQYF.

The chain has TRBV13 and TRBJ2-7, with D unclear. CDR1 and CDR2 (germline): PRHDT, FYEKMQ (reference sequence). The CDR3 is 10 amino acids. V lost 8 bases and J 2 bases, leaving 4 bases between the germline ends. The CDR3 DNA is TGTGCCAGCCGCCCCTACGAGCAGTACTTC. Translated, it gives CASRPYEQYF.

This clone was seen only a few times. The chain carries TRBV10-1 and TRBJ1-5; D might be TRBD1 (6 bases). The CDR3 totals 12 residues. CDR1 is WNHNN, CDR2 SYGVQD, per germline (reference sequence). Between the trimmed V and J ends, which lost 3 bases and 16 bases, there was a span of 16 bases. The CDR3 here is CASSEEGGPLHF. The CDR3 region has the DNA TGCGCCAGCAGTGAAGAGGGGGGACCGCTCCATTTT.

This chain joins TRBV11-2 and TRBJ1-5; maybe TRBD1 (6 bases). The CDR3 is 16 residues long. Germline V gene sequence: CDR1 SGHAT, CDR2 FQNNGV. V lost 1 base and J lost 0, with 10 bases in between. CDR3 sequence (DNA): TGTGCCAGCAGCTTAGGGGGGACACTTAGCAATCAGCCCCAGCATTTT. Its protein is CASSLGGTLSNQPQHF. Drawing the rest from reference TRBV11-2 and TRBJ1-5, the complete variable domain is EAGVAQSPRYKIIEKRQSVAFWCNPISGHATLYWYQQILGQGPKLLIQFQNNGVVDDSQLPKDRFSAERLKGVDSTLKIQPAKLEDSAVYLCASSLGGTLSNQPQHFGDGTRLSIL.

This clone was detected only once. The chain employs TRBV28 and TRBJ1-2, with 8 bases aligning to TRBD1. V lost 5 bases, J lost 6 bases, and 8 bases stayed unmatched. Germline V gene lookup returns CDR1 MDHEN and CDR2 SYDVKM. CDR3 length: 14 amino acids. The CDR3 sequence is CASSVLPGQDGYTF. CDR3 DNA: TGTGCCAGCAGTGTCCTCCCGGGACAGGATGGCTACACCTTC.

This clone was seen only once. The gene calls are TRBV6-1 and TRBJ1-5; D perhaps matches TRBD1 (6 bases). The CDR3 spans 14 residues. CDR1 MNHNS and CDR2 SASEGT come from the germline V gene. The V gene lost 4 bases and the J gene lost 4 bases, with 11 bases spanning the gap. CDR3 residues: CASSARQENQPQHF. In nucleotides, the CDR3 is TGTGCCAGCAGTGCAAGACAGGAGAATCAGCCCCAGCATTTT.

The gene calls are TRBV5-1 and TRBJ2-1; 8 positions match TRBD2. The CDR3 spans 15 residues. From germline, CDR1 is SGHRS and CDR2 YFSETQ. J was trimmed by 2 bases and V by 4 bases; bases with no gene match: 5. CDR3 sequence: CASSAPGLAYNEQFF. CDR3 in DNA: TGCGCCAGCAGCGCCCCGGGACTAGCCTACAATGAGCAGTTCTTC.

This clone showed up just once. The chain links TRBV19 to TRBJ2-5, with 7 bases matching TRBD1. V trimming: 3 bases; J trimming: 4 bases; junction bases outside the gene matches: 14. CDR1 is LNHDA and CDR2 is SQIVND in the germline V gene (reference sequence). CDR3 length: 17 residues. The CDR3 here is CASSILGKTGLGETQYF. CDR3 coding DNA: TGTGCCAGTAGTATCTTGGGGAAGACAGGGCTGGGAGAGACCCAGTACTTC. The full variable domain, in which reference TRBV19 and TRBJ2-5 provide the parts outside the CDR3, is DGGITQSPKYLFRKEGQNVTLSCEQNLNHDAMYWYRQDPGQGLRLIYYSQIVNDFQKGDIAEGYSVSREKKESFPLTVTSAQKNPTAFYLCASSILGKTGLGETQYFGPGTRLLVL.

The chain has TRBV28 and TRBJ2-2; 8 bases fit TRBD2. CDR3 length: 16 amino acids. Germline V gives CDR1 MDHEN, CDR2 SYDVKM. V was pared by 5 bases and J by 7 bases, with 12 bases of the junction left unmatched. CDR3 sequence: CASSIAGFPRVGELFF. CDR3 in DNA: TGTGCCAGCAGTATAGCGGGATTCCCTCGGGTCGGGGAGCTGTTTTTT.

The chain joins TRBV1 to TRBJ2-7; the tabulated D call, TRBD2, remains unverified against the DNA. TRBV1 has pseudogene status. The CDR3 is 19 residues long. CDR3 sequence (DNA): TGCACCAGCAGCCAAGACTTGGGACTAGCGGAGGGGAGCTCCTACGAGCAGTACTTC. Protein product: CTSSQDLGLAEGSSYEQYF.

The chain carries TRBV30 and TRBJ2-1; 7 positions match TRBD2. The germline V gene encodes CDR1 GTSNPN and CDR2 SVGIG (reference sequence). The CDR3 contains 15 residues. Losses at the gene ends were 0 bases for V and 6 bases for J; bases not matched to a gene: 8. The CDR3 is CAWSVGGGSFNEQFF. In DNA, the CDR3 is TGTGCCTGGAGTGTAGGCGGGGGAAGTTTCAATGAGCAGTTCTTC.